The rows below give T cell receptor beta chains drawn from one sample of a study of CD8 T cells in ankylosing spondylitis. TCRdb passed the 5' RACE reads through MiXCR, listing each CDR3 protein once. The sample lists around 770,000 distinct CDR3 sequences, around 17% seen once, with around 19% in the top ten. Source material: blood, either unsorted or a sorted T cell fraction (not recorded which). These receptors all come from a male donor with ankylosing spondylitis. CDR3s include the opening cysteine and the closing phenylalanine or tryptophan. Each record gives: J gene, D gene, V gene, clone size, CDR3 length, CDR3 DNA, CDR3 protein. The D gene is left open where the match is weak. The size field is filled for only some rows; it gives once, few, many or a size class.

TRBJ2-1	TRBD1	TRBV11-2	-	16	TGTGCCAGCAGCTTAGGGTGGGGGGACAGGGTAAATGAGCAGTTCTTC	CASSLGWGDRVNEQFF
TRBJ2-5	TRBD1	TRBV7-9	few	14	TGTGCCAGCAGCTCTAGCCGACAGGGAGAGACCCAGTACTTC	CASSSSRQGETQYF
TRBJ1-6	-	TRBV18	-	14	TGTGCCAGCTCACCTAACAGAGGGGATTCACCCCTCCACTTT	CASSPNRGDSPLHF
TRBJ1-1	-	TRBV12-3/TRBV12-4	-	11	TGTGCCAGCAGCCAGGGTCTGCGGGCTTTCTTT	CASSQGLRAFF
TRBJ2-1	TRBD1	TRBV24-1	many	12	TGTGCCACCACTGCAACAGGGGGCCAGCAGTTCTTC	CATTATGGQQFF
TRBJ2-1	-	TRBV6-2/TRBV6-3	-	15	TGTGCCAGCAGTTTGGTCAGGTTGACTAACAATGAGCAGTTCTTC	CASSLVRLTNNEQFF
TRBJ1-3	TRBD1	TRBV3-1	-	17	TGTGCCAGCAGCCAGCGCCGGGACAGGGGTCGCGGAAACACCATATATTTT	CASSQRRDRGRGNTIYF
TRBJ2-3	-	TRBV20-1	few	12	TGCAGTGCTAGTTCCTCGATGATAACGCAGTATTTT	CSASSSMITQYF
TRBJ2-7	TRBD2	TRBV9	few	16	TGTGCCAGCAGCGTAGTCCCAGCGGGGGCCCCCTACGAGCAGTACTTC	CASSVVPAGAPYEQYF
TRBJ2-1	TRBD2	TRBV20-1	-	15	TGCAGTGCTAGAATGGCTAGCGGGATATACAATGAGCAGTTCTTC	CSARMASGIYNEQFF
TRBJ1-1	TRBD1	TRBV5-1	many	12	TGCGCCAGCAGCTTCGGACAGGGGGAAGCTTTCTTT	CASSFGQGEAFF
TRBJ2-7	-	TRBV5-1	-	13	TGCGCCAGCAGCTTGGGACTCAACTACGAGCAGTACTTC	CASSLGLNYEQYF
TRBJ2-5	-	TRBV5-6	-	16	TGTGCCAGCAGCTTGGGGGTCCGGGGGTCTGGGGAGACCCAGTACTTC	CASSLGVRGSGETQYF
TRBJ1-2	-	TRBV12-3/TRBV12-4	-	13	TGTGCCAGCAGCCTGGGGGGGGAGACGGGCTACACCTTC	CASSLGGETGYTF
TRBJ2-7	-	TRBV15	-	16	TGTGCCACCAGCGTCGTTGGAGGACATTTTAACTACGAGCAGTACTTC	CATSVVGGHFNYEQYF
TRBJ2-1	TRBD2	TRBV7-9	-	17	TGTGCCAGCAGCTTTGGCCTAAGGGAGGGTTCCTACAATGAGCAGTTCTTC	CASSFGLREGSYNEQFF
TRBJ2-3	-	TRBV12-3/TRBV12-4	few	14	TGTGCCAGCAGTTATAGTGACGGCACCGATACGCAGTATTTT	CASSYSDGTDTQYF
TRBJ1-1	-	TRBV7-2	many	15	TGTGCCAGCAGCCCCGGTGGGGGATTCAACACTGAAGCTTTCTTT	CASSPGGGFNTEAFF
TRBJ1-1	-	TRBV6-2/TRBV6-3	few	16	TGTGCCAGCAAGTCCCGGGCCCTTGGGGGAAACACTGAAGCTTTCTTT	CASKSRALGGNTEAFF
TRBJ2-1	-	TRBV6-5	few	16	TGTGCCAGCAGTTACGGGGGCGGGAGCTCCTACAATGAGCAGTTCTTC	CASSYGGGSSYNEQFF
TRBJ1-5	-	TRBV20-1	-	18	TGCAGTGCTAGAGATAGGACCCCCGGAGCGATTAGCAATCAGCCCCAGCATTTT	CSARDRTPGAISNQPQHF
TRBJ2-1	-	TRBV2	few	13	TGTGCCAGCAGTGTATACTTCGCCAATGAGCAGTTCTTC	CASSVYFANEQFF
TRBJ2-3	TRBD2	TRBV25-1	few	15	TGTGCCAGCAGTGTCCCGATAGGGAGGGAGGATACGCAGTATTTT	CASSVPIGREDTQYF
TRBJ2-2	TRBD2	TRBV5-4	few	17	TGTGCCAGCAGCTTGGTATACGGGCTAGCGGGCACCGGGGAGCTGTTTTTT	CASSLVYGLAGTGELFF
TRBJ2-7	-	TRBV12-3/TRBV12-4	-	13	TGTGCCAGCAGTTACAGGAACGCCTACGAGCAGTACTTC	CASSYRNAYEQYF
TRBJ2-7	TRBD2	TRBV12-3/TRBV12-4	few	14	TGTGCCAGCACCCTTAGCGGGAGGGTCTACGAGCAGTACTTC	CASTLSGRVYEQYF
TRBJ2-2	-	TRBV6-5	few	16	TGTGCCAGCAGTTACTCTTCAGGGGTCGACACCGGGGAGCTGTTTTTT	CASSYSSGVDTGELFF
TRBJ2-1	TRBD2	TRBV7-9	-	16	TGTGCCAGCAGCTTAGTCGAGGCGGGAGAGGACAATGAGCAGTTCTTC	CASSLVEAGEDNEQFF
TRBJ1-2	-	TRBV19	-	13	TGTGCCAGTAGTATGCGACAGGCGTATGGCTACACCTTC	CASSMRQAYGYTF
TRBJ1-6	TRBD1	TRBV2	few	15	TGTGCCAGCAGCAGAGACAGGGGGCGAAATTCACCCCTCCACTTT	CASSRDRGRNSPLHF
TRBJ2-3	-	TRBV19	-	16	TGTGCCAGTAGTATAAGGGGCCCCACCAGGACAGATACGCAGTATTTT	CASSIRGPTRTDTQYF
TRBJ2-7	-	TRBV4-3	-	14	TGCGCCAGCAGCCAGAAGCCAGGGGTGGGGGAGCAGTACTTC	CASSQKPGVGEQYF
TRBJ2-5	TRBD1	TRBV6-1	-	14	TGTGCCAGCAGACTTACAGGGGCACAAGAGACCCAGTACTTC	CASRLTGAQETQYF
TRBJ2-7	-	TRBV2	-	13	TGTGCCAGCAGTGAGGTGGGTCAGTCAGAGCAGTACTTC	CASSEVGQSEQYF
TRBJ2-7	-	TRBV18	many	12	TGTGCCAGCTCGCCTACCTCCTACGAGCAGTACTTC	CASSPTSYEQYF
TRBJ2-7	-	TRBV5-5	few	15	TGTGCCAGCAGTTCTATCCAGGACAGTGCCTACGAGCAGTACTTC	CASSSIQDSAYEQYF
TRBJ2-7	TRBD2	TRBV30	-	15	TGTGCCTGGAGTCTTGCGGGAGCAACCTCCTACGAGCAGTACTTC	CAWSLAGATSYEQYF
TRBJ2-5	TRBD2	TRBV2	-	12	TGTGCCAGCACCCCTAGCGGGGGAACCCAGTACTTC	CASTPSGGTQYF
TRBJ1-3	TRBD1	TRBV7-6	few	16	TGTGCCAGCAGCGCCGGGGGACAGGCTATTAGGAACACCATATATTTT	CASSAGGQAIRNTIYF
TRBJ2-7	TRBD1	TRBV2	-	15	TGTGCCAGCAGGACAGCCTCGGGACAGTCCTACGAGCAGTACTTC	CASRTASGQSYEQYF
TRBJ2-1	-	TRBV12-3/TRBV12-4	few	14	TGTGCCAGCAGTTGGTCTAGCGCCTACAATGAGCAGTTCTTC	CASSWSSAYNEQFF
TRBJ2-5	-	TRBV12-3/TRBV12-4	-	13	TGTGCCAGCAGTTTACACAGTGGGGAGACCCAGTACTTC	CASSLHSGETQYF
TRBJ2-6	-	TRBV4-2	-	14	TGTGCCAGCAATTCTCAGGCCGGGGCCAACGTCCTGACTTTC	CASNSQAGANVLTF
TRBJ2-7	-	TRBV20-1	few	15	TGCAGTGCTAGAGCCGGGGACCACAACTCCTACGAGCAGTACTTC	CSARAGDHNSYEQYF
TRBJ2-1	TRBD2	TRBV6-2/TRBV6-3	many	14	TGTGCCAGCAGTGTTAGCGGGACCTACAATGAGCAGTTCTTC	CASSVSGTYNEQFF
TRBJ1-5	-	TRBV9	-	16	TGTGCCAGCAGCCCCCTGGGTAGTCGAGGCAATCAGCCCCAGCATTTT	CASSPLGSRGNQPQHF
TRBJ2-5	-	TRBV21-1	-	16	TGTGCCAGCAGCCCCCCCGGGGGGACTCTTAAAGAGACCCAGTACTTC	CASSPPGGTLKETQYF
TRBJ2-3	TRBD2	TRBV29-1	few	15	TGCAGCGCCCCGACTAGCGGGGGGACCACAGATACGCAGTATTTT	CSAPTSGGTTDTQYF
TRBJ2-1	-	TRBV7-9	few	14	TGTGCCAGCAGCCCCAGAGGGGACTACAATGAGCAGTTCTTC	CASSPRGDYNEQFF
TRBJ1-5	-	TRBV5-5	few	14	TGTGCCAGCAGCTCAACCCCAGGCAATCAGCCCCAGCATTTT	CASSSTPGNQPQHF
TRBJ1-1	TRBD1	TRBV14	-	15	TGTGCCAGCAGCCTAACAGGGGCATGGAACACTGAAGCTTTCTTT	CASSLTGAWNTEAFF
TRBJ1-2	-	TRBV12-3/TRBV12-4	-	13	TGTGCCAGCAGTTTACAGCCAAACTATGGCTACACCTTC	CASSLQPNYGYTF
TRBJ1-5	-	TRBV25-1	many	13	TGTGCCAGCAGTGGACAGGGCAATCAGCCCCAGCATTTT	CASSGQGNQPQHF
TRBJ2-7	-	TRBV7-2	-	13	TGTGCCAGCAGCTTCGGTGGGCTTGACGAGCAGTACTTC	CASSFGGLDEQYF
TRBJ2-5	-	TRBV6-5	-	14	TGTGCCAGCAGTCTACGGACCCCGGGGGAGACCCAGTACTTC	CASSLRTPGETQYF
TRBJ1-1	-	TRBV4-1	-	15	TGCGCCAGCAGCCAAGATTCTGACAGTAACACTGAAGCTTTCTTT	CASSQDSDSNTEAFF